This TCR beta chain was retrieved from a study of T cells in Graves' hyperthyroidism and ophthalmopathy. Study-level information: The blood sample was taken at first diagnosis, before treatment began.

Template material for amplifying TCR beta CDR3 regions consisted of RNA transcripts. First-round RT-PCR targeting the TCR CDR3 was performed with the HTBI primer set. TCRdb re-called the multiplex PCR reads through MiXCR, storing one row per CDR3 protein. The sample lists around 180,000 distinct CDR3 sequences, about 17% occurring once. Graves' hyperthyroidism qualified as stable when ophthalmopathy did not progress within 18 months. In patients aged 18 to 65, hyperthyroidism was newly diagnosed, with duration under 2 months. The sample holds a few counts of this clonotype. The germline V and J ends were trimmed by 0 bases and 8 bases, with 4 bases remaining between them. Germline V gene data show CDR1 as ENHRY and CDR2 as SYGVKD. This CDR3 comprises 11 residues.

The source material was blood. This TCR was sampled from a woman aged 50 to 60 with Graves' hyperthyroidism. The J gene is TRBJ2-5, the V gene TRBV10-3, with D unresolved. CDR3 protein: CAISESYTQYF. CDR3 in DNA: TGTGCCATCAGTGAGTCCTATACCCAGTACTTC.